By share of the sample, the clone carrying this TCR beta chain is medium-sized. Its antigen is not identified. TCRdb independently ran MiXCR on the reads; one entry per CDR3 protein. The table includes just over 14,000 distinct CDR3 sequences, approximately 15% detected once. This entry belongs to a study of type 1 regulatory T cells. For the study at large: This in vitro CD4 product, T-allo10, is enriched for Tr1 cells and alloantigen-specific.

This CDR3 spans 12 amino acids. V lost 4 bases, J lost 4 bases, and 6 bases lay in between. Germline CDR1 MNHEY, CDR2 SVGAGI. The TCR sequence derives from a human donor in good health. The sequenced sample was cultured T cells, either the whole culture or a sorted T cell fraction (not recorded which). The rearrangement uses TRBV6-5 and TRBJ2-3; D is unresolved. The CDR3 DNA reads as TGTGCCAGCAGTTCCCAGTCAGATACGCAGTATTTT. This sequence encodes CASSSQSDTQYF.